This T cell receptor (beta chain) originates from a study of T-cell memory formation after mild COVID-19. Study in general: TCR clusters were largely donor specific.

TCRdb re-called the 5' RACE reads through MiXCR, storing one row per CDR3 protein. Among some 600,000 distinct CDR3 sequences listed, approximately 15% were seen once. V dropped 6 bases and J dropped 2 bases, with 11 bases sitting between them. The germline gives CDR1 SNHLY, CDR2 FYNNEI. The CDR3 is made up of 14 amino acids. In its sample, this clonotype was seen a few times. The chain has TRBV2 and TRBJ1-5, with D perhaps matching TRBD1 (5 bases). The sequence was collected from an adult woman who had mild COVID-19 (a few samples of this study predate the infection). Cell type and time point are not known. Sequencing input: PBMCs or a T cell subset sorted from them (not recorded which). The CDR3 sequence: CASSPGWGNQPQHF. The DNA of the CDR3 is TGTGCCAGCAGCCCAGGGTGGGGCAATCAGCCCCAGCATTTT.